This entry describes one T cell receptor beta chain. Antigen specificity is unknown. The data are from a study of cytomegalovirus exposure and HLA in healthy donors. CDR1 and CDR2 (germline): SNHLY, FYNNEI. The CDR3 is made up of 14 amino acids. V trimming: 5 bases; J trimming: 4 bases; junction bases outside the gene matches: 3. Sequencing used immunoSEQ multiplex PCR; TCRdb keeps in-frame clones, though not all of them. Among approximately 300,000 clones listed, about nine tenths were seen once. A roughly 120-subject validation cohort, separate from the 666-subject first cohort, supplied the donors. Regarding the study as a whole: Subsequent analysis found a tendency for first-cohort TCR clusters to co-occur within the approximately 130 validation repertoires. The study listed some 160 cytomegalovirus-associated TCR beta chains.

The chain uses TRBV2 and TRBJ2-1; 9 nucleotides agree with TRBD2. The receptor was derived from a woman between 18 and 30 years old in good health and CMV-seronegative. Sequenced material: PBMCs. The CDR3: CASSPGLAYNEQFF. CDR3 nucleotides: TGTGCCAGCAGTCCGGGACTAGCATACAATGAGCAGTTCTTC.